This T cell receptor (beta chain) comes out of a study of CD8 T cells in Susac syndrome. CD8+ and CD4+ T cells were negatively isolated; TEMRA cells were FACS-enriched. RNA, at roughly 0.5 to 1 ug, was reverse transcribed with random hexamers. Across 54 Vbeta and 13 Jbeta, TCR beta CDR3 was amplified with immunoSEQ multiplex PCR. Via MiXCR, TCRdb re-called the immunoSEQ multiplex PCR reads, giving one row per CDR3 protein. This table holds over 350,000 distinct CDR3 sequences, around 85% found once. CDR3 size: 12 residues. The clonotype originates from a human donor with multiple sclerosis. The genes are TRBV21-1 and TRBJ2-3. TRBV21-1 is marked as a pseudogene. Sequenced input: CD8+ T cells from PBMCs. CDR3 sequence: CATEITPDTQYF. The CDR3 nucleotides are TGTGCCACCGAGATAACCCCAGATACGCAGTATTTT.